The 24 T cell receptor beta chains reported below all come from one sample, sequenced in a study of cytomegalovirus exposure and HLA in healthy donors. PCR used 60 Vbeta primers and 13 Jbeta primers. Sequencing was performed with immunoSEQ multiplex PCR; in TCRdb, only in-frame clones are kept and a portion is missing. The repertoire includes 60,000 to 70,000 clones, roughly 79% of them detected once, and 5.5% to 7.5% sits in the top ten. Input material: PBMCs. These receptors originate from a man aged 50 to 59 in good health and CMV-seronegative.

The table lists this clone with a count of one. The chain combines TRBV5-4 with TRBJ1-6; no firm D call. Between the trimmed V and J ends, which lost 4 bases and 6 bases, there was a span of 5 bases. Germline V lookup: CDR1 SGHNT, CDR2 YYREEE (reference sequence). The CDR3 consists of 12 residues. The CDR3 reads CASSGSNSPLHF. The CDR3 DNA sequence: TGTGCCAGCAGCGGCAGTAATTCACCCCTCCACTTT.

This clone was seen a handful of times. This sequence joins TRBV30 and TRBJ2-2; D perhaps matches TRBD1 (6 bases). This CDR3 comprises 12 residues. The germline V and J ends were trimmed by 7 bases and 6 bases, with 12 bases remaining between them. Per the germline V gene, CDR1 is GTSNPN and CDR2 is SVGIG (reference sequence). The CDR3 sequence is CASNRAPGELFF. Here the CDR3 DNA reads TGTGCCTCGAACAGGGCCCCCGGGGAGCTGTTTTTT.

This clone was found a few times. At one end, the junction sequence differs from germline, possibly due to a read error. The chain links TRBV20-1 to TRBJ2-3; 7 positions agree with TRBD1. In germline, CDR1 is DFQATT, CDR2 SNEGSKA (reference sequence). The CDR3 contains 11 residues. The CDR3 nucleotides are TGCAGTGCTAGAACACAGGGGACCCATCGTTTT. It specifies CSARTQGTHRF.

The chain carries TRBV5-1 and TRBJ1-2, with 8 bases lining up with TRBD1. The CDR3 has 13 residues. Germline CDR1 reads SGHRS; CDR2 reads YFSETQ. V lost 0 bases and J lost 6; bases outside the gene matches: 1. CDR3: CASSLGQGNGYTF. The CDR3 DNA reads TGCGCCAGCAGCTTGGGACAGGGGAATGGCTACACCTTC.

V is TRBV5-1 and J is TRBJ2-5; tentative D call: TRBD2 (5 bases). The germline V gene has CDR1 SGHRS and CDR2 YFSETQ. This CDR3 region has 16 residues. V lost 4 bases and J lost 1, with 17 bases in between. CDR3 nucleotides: TGCGCCAGCAGCCCAGGACTTCTTCCTAGCCAAGAGACCCAGTACTTC. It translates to CASSPGLLPSQETQYF.

CDR3 coding DNA: TGCGCCAGCAGCTTGGAGACAGGGCGTAGCACTGAAGCTTTCTTT. It translates to CASSLETGRSTEAFF. This sequence joins TRBV5-1 and TRBJ1-1; 7 bases are a match to TRBD1. J was trimmed by 4 bases and V by 0 bases; bases with no gene match: 6. Germline V CDR1 and CDR2: SGHRS, YFSETQ. This CDR3 comprises 15 residues.

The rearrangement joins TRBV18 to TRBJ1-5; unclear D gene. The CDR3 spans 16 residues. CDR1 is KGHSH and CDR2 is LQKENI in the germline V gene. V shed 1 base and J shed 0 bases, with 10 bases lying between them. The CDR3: CASSPLSGNSNQPQHF. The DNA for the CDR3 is TGTGCCAGCTCACCACTCTCGGGAAATAGCAATCAGCCCCAGCATTTT.

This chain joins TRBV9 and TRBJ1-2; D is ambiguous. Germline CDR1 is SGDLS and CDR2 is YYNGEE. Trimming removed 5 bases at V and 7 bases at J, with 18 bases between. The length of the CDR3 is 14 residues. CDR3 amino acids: CASRNNPRSSGYTF. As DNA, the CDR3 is TGTGCCAGCAGAAACAATCCCCGGAGTTCTGGCTACACCTTC.

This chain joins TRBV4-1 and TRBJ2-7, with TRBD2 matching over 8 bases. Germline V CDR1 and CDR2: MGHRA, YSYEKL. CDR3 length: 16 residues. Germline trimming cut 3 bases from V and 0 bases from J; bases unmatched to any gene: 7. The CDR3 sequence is CASSQGSGTSSYEQYF. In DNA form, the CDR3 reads TGCGCCAGCAGCCAGGGATCCGGGACTAGCTCCTACGAGCAGTACTTC.

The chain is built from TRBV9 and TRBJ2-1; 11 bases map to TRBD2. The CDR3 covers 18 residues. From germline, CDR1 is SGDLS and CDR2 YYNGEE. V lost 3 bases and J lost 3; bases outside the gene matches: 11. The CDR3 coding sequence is TGTGCCAGCAGCGCATCAACCGGGACTAGCGGATTCTACAATGAGCAGTTCTTC. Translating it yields CASSASTGTSGFYNEQFF.

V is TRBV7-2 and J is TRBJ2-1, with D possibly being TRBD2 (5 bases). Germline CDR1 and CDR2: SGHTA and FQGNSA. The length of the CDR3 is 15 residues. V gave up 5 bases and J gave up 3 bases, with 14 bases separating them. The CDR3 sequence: CASSQSSKDYNEQFF. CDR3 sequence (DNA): TGTGCCAGCAGCCAATCTAGCAAGGACTACAATGAGCAGTTCTTC.

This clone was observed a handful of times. CDR3 loop: CASSPTSVNTEAFF. CDR3 DNA: TGTGCCAGCTCACCCACCAGCGTGAACACTGAAGCTTTCTTT. This chain joins TRBV18 and TRBJ1-1, with D hard to call. Trimming pared 3 bases from V and 0 bases from J, leaving 8 bases between. The CDR3 consists of 14 residues. Per germline, CDR1 KGHSH and CDR2 LQKENI. Full variable domain (rest looked up from reference TRBV18 and TRBJ1-1): NAGVMQNPRHLVRRRGQEARLRCSPMKGHSHVYWYRQLPEEGLKFMVYLQKENIIDESGMPKERFSAEFPKEGPSILRIQQVVRGDSAAYFCASSPTSVNTEAFFGQGTRLTVV.

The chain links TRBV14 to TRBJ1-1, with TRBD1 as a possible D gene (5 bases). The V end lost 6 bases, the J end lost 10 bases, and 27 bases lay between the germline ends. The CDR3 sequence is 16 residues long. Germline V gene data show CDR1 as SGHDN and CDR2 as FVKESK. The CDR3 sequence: CASSSAGRGITTGAFF. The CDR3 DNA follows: TGTGCCAGCAGTTCTGCCGGGAGGGGAATAACCACGGGAGCTTTCTTT.

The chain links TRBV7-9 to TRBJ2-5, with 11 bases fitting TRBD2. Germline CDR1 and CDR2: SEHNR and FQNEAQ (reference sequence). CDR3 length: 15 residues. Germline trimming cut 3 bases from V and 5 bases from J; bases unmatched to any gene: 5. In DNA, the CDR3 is TGTGCCAGCAGCTTGGGACTAGCGGTAAAGGAGACCCAGTACTTC. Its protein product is CASSLGLAVKETQYF.

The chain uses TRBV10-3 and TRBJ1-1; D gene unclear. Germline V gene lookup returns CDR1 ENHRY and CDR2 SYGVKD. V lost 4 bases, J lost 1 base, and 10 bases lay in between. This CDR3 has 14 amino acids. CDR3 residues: CAISVRDENTEAFF. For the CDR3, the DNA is TGTGCCATCAGTGTCCGGGATGAGAACACTGAAGCTTTCTTT.

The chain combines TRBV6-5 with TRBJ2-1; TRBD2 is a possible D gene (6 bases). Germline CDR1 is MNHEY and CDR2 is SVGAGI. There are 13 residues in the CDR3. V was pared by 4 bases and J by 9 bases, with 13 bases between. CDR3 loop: CASSSGTHSEQFF. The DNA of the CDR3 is TGTGCCAGCAGTTCTGGGACTCATAGTGAGCAGTTCTTC.

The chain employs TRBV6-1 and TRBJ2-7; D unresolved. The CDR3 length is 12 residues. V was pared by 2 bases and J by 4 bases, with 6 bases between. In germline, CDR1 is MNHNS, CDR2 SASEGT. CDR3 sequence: CASSETRYEQYF. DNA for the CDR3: TGTGCCAGCAGTGAAACGAGATACGAGCAGTACTTC.

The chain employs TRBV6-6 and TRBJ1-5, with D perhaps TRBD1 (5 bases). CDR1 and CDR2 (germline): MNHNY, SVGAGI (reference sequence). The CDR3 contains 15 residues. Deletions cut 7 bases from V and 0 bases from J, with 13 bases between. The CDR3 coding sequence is TGTGCCAGCACGCGGGGACGGGATAGCAATCAGCCCCAGCATTTT. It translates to CASTRGRDSNQPQHF.

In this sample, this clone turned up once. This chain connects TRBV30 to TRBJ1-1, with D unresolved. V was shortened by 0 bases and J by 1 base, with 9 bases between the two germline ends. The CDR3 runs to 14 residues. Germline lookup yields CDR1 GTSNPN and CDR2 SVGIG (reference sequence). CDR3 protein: CAWSVGVSNTEAFF. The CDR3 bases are TGTGCCTGGAGTGTGGGCGTGTCGAACACTGAAGCTTTCTTT. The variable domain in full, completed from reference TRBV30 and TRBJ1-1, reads SQTIHQWPATLVQPVGSPLSLECTVEGTSNPNLYWYRQAAGRGLQLLFYSVGIGQISSEVPQNLSASRPQDRQFILSSKKLLLSDSGFYLCAWSVGVSNTEAFFGQGTRLTVV.

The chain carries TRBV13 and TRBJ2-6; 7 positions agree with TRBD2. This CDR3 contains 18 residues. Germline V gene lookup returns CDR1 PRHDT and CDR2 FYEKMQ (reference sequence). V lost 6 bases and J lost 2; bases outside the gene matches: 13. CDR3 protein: CASREAGIPPPGANVLTF. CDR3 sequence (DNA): TGTGCCAGCAGAGAAGCGGGAATTCCCCCACCTGGGGCCAACGTCCTGACTTTC.

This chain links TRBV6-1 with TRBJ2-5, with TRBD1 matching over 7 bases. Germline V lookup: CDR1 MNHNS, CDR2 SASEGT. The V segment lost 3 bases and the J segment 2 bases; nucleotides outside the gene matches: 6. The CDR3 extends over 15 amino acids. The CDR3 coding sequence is TGTGCCAGCAGTGATTGGACAGGCGGACAAGAGACCCAGTACTTC. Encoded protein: CASSDWTGGQETQYF.

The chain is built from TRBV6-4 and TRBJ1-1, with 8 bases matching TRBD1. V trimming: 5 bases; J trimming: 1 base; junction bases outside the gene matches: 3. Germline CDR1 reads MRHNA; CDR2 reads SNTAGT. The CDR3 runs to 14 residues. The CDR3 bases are TGTGCCAGCAGTCTTACAGGGGGGAACACTGAAGCTTTCTTT. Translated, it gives CASSLTGGNTEAFF.

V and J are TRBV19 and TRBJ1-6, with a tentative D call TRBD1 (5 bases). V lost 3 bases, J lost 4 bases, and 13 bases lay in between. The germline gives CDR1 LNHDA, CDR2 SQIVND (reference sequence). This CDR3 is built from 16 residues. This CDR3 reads CASSMGQSFYNSPLHF. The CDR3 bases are TGTGCCAGTAGTATGGGGCAGAGCTTTTATAATTCACCCCTCCACTTT.

The CDR3 spells CASSPYLDFEAFF. Here the CDR3 DNA reads TGTGCCAGCAGCCCCTACCTTGATTTTGAAGCTTTCTTT. This chain joins TRBV5-5 and TRBJ1-1; D not certain. Trimming left V 4 bases short and J 7 bases short, with 14 bases between. The CDR3 length is 13 residues. The V gene's germline CDR1 is SGHKS and CDR2 YYEKEE (reference sequence).